The 7 T cell receptor beta chains below were found in one sample sequenced in a study of T-cell reconstitution after alpha-beta-depleted transplantation in children. This sample's TCRbeta library carried unique molecular identifier barcodes. From the PCR reads, TCRdb called clonotypes with MiXCR, one entry per CDR3 protein. This table has around 600,000 distinct CDR3 sequences, more than 20% appearing once. This sample comprised PBMCs, mostly from graft donor cells, obtained 360 days after TCRalphabeta/CD19-depleted stem cell transplant. The receptors derive from a boy younger than two who had a stem cell transplant for acute myeloid leukemia, so the T cells may come from the graft donor.

The sample holds a few counts of this clonotype. The chain is built from TRBV12-3 or TRBV12-4 and TRBJ2-1; 15 bases are shared with TRBD2. V dropped 3 bases and J dropped 9; count of bases not matched to a gene: 3. This CDR3 is built from 15 residues. The CDR3 DNA reads TGTGCCAGCAGTTTTGGACTAGCGGGGGGGGTTGAGCAGTTCTTC. It translates to CASSFGLAGGVEQFF.

This clonotype showed up just once. The gene calls are TRBV15 and TRBJ2-5, with TRBD2 identical over 7 bases. This CDR3 is 15 amino acids long. Germline CDR1 and CDR2: LNHNV and YYDKDF (reference sequence). V gave up 0 bases and J gave up 3 bases; unmatched junction bases: 4. The DNA of the CDR3 is TGTGCCACCAGCAGAGAAGGGACTATTGAAGAGACCCAGTACTTC. Protein product: CATSREGTIEETQYF. The variable domain in full, completed from reference TRBV15 and TRBJ2-5, reads DAMVIQNPRYQVTQFGKPVTLSCSQTLNHNVMYWYQQKSSQAPKLLFHYYDKDFNNEADTPDNFQSRRPNTSFCFLDIRSPGLGDTAMYLCATSREGTIEETQYFGPGTRLLVL.

This clonotype was seen repeatedly, ten times or more. The chain uses TRBV6-1 and TRBJ2-7, with TRBD1 matching over 9 bases. The V and J ends lost 5 bases and 0 bases, in that order; junction bases with no gene match: 5. The CDR3 runs 15 residues. Germline V CDR1 and CDR2: MNHNS, SASEGT. Here the CDR3 DNA reads TGTGCCAGCAGTCGTGGACAGGGGAGCTCCTACGAGCAGTACGTC. This sequence encodes CASSRGQGSSYEQYV.

The V gene is TRBV28, the J gene TRBJ1-2; 8 bases are shared with TRBD1. The V gene's germline CDR1 is MDHEN and CDR2 SYDVKM. J gave up 4 bases and V 9 bases, and 10 bases lay outside the gene matches. The CDR3 spans 14 residues. The CDR3 region is CASYRGAFGYGYTF. CDR3 DNA sequence: TGTGCCAGTTACAGGGGGGCGTTTGGCTATGGCTACACCTTC.

V usage is TRBV4-1 and J usage is TRBJ2-5, with D maybe TRBD2 (5 bases). V lost 0 bases, J lost 7 bases, and 6 bases lay in between. Germline V gives CDR1 MGHRA, CDR2 YSYEKL. This CDR3 has 12 amino acids. DNA of the CDR3: TGCGCCAGCAGCCAAGAAGAGGGGACCCAGTACTTC. It codes for CASSQEEGTQYF.

This chain joins TRBV20-1 and TRBJ2-1; 9 nucleotides match TRBD2. In germline, CDR1 is DFQATT, CDR2 SNEGSKA (reference sequence). This CDR3 spans 17 amino acids. V was pared by 0 bases and J by 1 base, with 7 bases of the junction left unmatched. The CDR3 bases are TGCAGTGCTAGAGATGCGAGCGGGGGGCCTTCCTACAATGAGCAGTTCTTC. Translated, it gives CSARDASGGPSYNEQFF.

This clonotype appeared a few times. The chain recombines TRBV6-2 or TRBV6-3 with TRBJ1-3; D is undetermined. The CDR3 covers 14 residues. Per the germline V gene, CDR1 is MNHEY and CDR2 is SVGEGT. V was pared by 7 bases and J by 4 bases, with 14 bases between. CDR3 region: CASIPREYGNTIYF. CDR3 DNA: TGTGCCAGCATCCCAAGGGAATACGGAAACACCATATATTTT.